Presented here are 20 T cell receptor gamma chains from one specimen sequenced in a study of Vδ1+ human thymocytes. Study-wide results and limits: In the thymus, TRG and TRD repertoires looked highly polyclonal with Gaussian CDR3 lengths.

Sequences come from RNA converted to cDNA by reverse transcription. Multiplex PCR used pooled V-gene forward primers and a constant-region reverse primer to amplify CDR3s. TCRdb fed the multiplex PCR reads to CATT. The repertoire consists of tens of thousands of gamma-chain clones, with 12% to 15% occurring once and the leading ten covering about 2%. For these TCRs, the target antigens are not known. Material: Vdelta1+ gamma-delta thymocytes from the thymus. Regarding subset: FACS-sorted CD3+ TCRalphabeta- TCRVdelta1+ TCRVdelta2- thymocytes. These receptors all come from a child younger than two who had congenital heart surgery.

The chain joins TRGV9 to TRGJ1 or TRGJ2. Germline V gene data show CDR1 as GITISATS and CDR2 as ISYDGTV (reference sequence). This CDR3 spans 15 amino acids. V shed 0 bases and J 7 bases; nucleotides not matched to a gene: 12. DNA of the CDR3: TGTGCCTTGTGGGAGGTGCATTTGGTAGGGTATAAGAAACTCTTT. Translated, it gives CALWEVHLVGYKKLF.

The chain links TRGV3 to TRGJP1. There are 16 residues in the CDR3. Trimming cost V 3 bases and J 0 bases; bases outside gene matches: 7. CDR1 is VTNTFY, CDR2 YDVSTARD, per germline (reference sequence). This CDR3 is CATWDCHYTTGWFKIF. For the CDR3, the DNA is TGTGCCACCTGGGACTGTCACTATACCACTGGTTGGTTCAAGATATTT.

This clone rates as medium-sized. The chain is built from TRGV8 and TRGJ1 or TRGJ2. From germline, CDR1 is VENAVY and CDR2 YDSYNSRV. V lost 4 bases to trimming and J lost 0 bases; unmatched junction nucleotides: 3. CDR3 size: 13 residues. In DNA, the CDR3 is TGTGCCACCTGGGAGATGAATTATTATAAGAAACTCTTT. As protein: CATWEMNYYKKLF.

The chain employs TRGV9 and TRGJ1 or TRGJ2. The CDR3 runs 12 residues. Germline V gives CDR1 GITISATS, CDR2 ISYDGTV (reference sequence). The V segment lost 1 base and the J segment 9 bases; nucleotides outside the gene matches: 6. CDR3 sequence reads: CALWEVRVKKLF. As DNA, the CDR3 is TGTGCCTTGTGGGAGGTCCGGGTTAAGAAACTCTTT.

The table lists this clone with a few counts. This chain joins TRGV3 and TRGJ1 or TRGJ2. J was trimmed by 4 bases and V by 0 bases; bases with no gene match: 6. CDR3 size: 14 residues. Germline V gene data show CDR1 as VTNTFY and CDR2 as YDVSTARD (reference sequence). The CDR3 loop reads CATWDRPQYYKKLF. In DNA form, the CDR3 reads TGTGCCACCTGGGACAGGCCCCAATATTATAAGAAACTCTTT.

A few counts support this clone. The same CDR3 arises from other DNA sequences in this sample as well. V is TRGV9 and J is TRGJP. V trimming: 2 bases; J trimming: 6 bases; junction bases outside the gene matches: 4. This CDR3 is 16 amino acids long. CDR1 and CDR2 (germline): GITISATS, ISYDGTV (reference sequence). The CDR3 loop reads CALWEALELGKKIKVF. Here the CDR3 DNA reads TGTGCCTTGTGGGAGGCCCTAGAGTTGGGCAAAAAAATCAAGGTATTT.

This clone was seen a few times. The rearrangement uses TRGV8 and TRGJP2. Losses at the gene ends were 3 bases for V and 5 bases for J; bases not matched to a gene: 12. The CDR3 has 16 amino acids. CDR1 VENAVY and CDR2 YDSYNSRV come from the germline V gene. CDR3 nucleotide sequence: TGTGCCACCTGGGATCGTCCATATAACAGTGATTGGATCAAGACGTTT. Translating gives CATWDRPYNSDWIKTF.

Points on this clone: One end of the junction is discordant with germline, which a read error may explain. This sample also contains other DNA sequences that code for the same CDR3. The gene calls are TRGV4 and TRGJP2. The germline gives CDR1 EGSTGY, CDR2 YDSYTSSV. There are 17 residues in the CDR3. CDR3 amino acids: CATWNGPPYSSDWIKTF. CDR3 nucleotide sequence: TGTGCCACCTGGAATGGGCCCCCTTATAGTAGTGATTGGATCAAGACGTTT.

As concerns this clone: Other DNA sequences in the same sample also yield this CDR3. The genes are TRGV8 and TRGJP1. This CDR3 spans 14 amino acids. CDR1 VENAVY and CDR2 YDSYNSRV come from the germline V gene. With 4 bases clipped from V and 1 base from J, the junction kept 3 bases outside the gene matches. In DNA form, the CDR3 reads TGTGCCACCTGGGAGTGTACCACTGGTTGGTTCAAGATATTT. It codes for CATWECTTGWFKIF.

This clone was counted only a few times. This chain uses TRGV2 with TRGJ1 or TRGJ2. V dropped 2 bases and J dropped 10; count of bases not matched to a gene: 17. Germline V CDR1 and CDR2: EGSNGY, YDSYNSKV. The CDR3 is made up of 15 amino acids. The CDR3 loop is CATWDEREDPRKKLF. The CDR3 DNA follows: TGTGCCACCTGGGACGAGCGGGAGGATCCCCGGAAGAAACTCTTT.

This clone has more than one count but fewer than ten. This chain links TRGV3 with TRGJ1 or TRGJ2. The germline gives CDR1 VTNTFY, CDR2 YDVSTARD (reference sequence). This CDR3 spans 14 amino acids. V lost 2 bases and J lost 3; bases outside the gene matches: 7. The CDR3 region has the DNA TGTGCCACCTGGGACACATCTTTTTATTATAAGAAACTCTTT. Translated: CATWDTSFYYKKLF.

The J gene is TRGJ1 or TRGJ2, the V gene TRGV5. Looked up from germline, CDR1 is VINAFY and CDR2 is YDVSNSKD. Unmatched junction bases numbered 7, after V lost 2 bases and J lost 9 bases. The length of the CDR3 is 12 residues. The CDR3 spells CATWDKPLKKLF. The CDR3 DNA reads TGTGCCACCTGGGACAAGCCCCTTAAGAAACTCTTT.

The chain couples TRGV3 to TRGJ1 or TRGJ2. Germline CDR1 is VTNTFY and CDR2 is YDVSTARD (reference sequence). This CDR3 spans 16 amino acids. Trimming removed 2 bases from V and 0 bases from J; junction bases left unmatched: 10. For the CDR3, the DNA is TGTGCCACCTGGGACACAAAATGTCCGAATTATTATAAGAAACTCTTT. Protein product: CATWDTKCPNYYKKLF.

The table lists this clone with a count of one. The chain uses TRGV3 and TRGJ1 or TRGJ2. Trimming took 5 bases from V and 12 from J; bases not matched to a gene: 16. The CDR3 spans 13 residues. CDR1 and CDR2 (germline): VTNTFY, YDVSTARD (reference sequence). CDR3 region: CATWAERRVGKLF. Here the CDR3 DNA reads TGTGCCACCTGGGCCGAGCGTAGAGTTGGGAAACTCTTT.

In its sample, this clone was seen a few times. V and J are TRGV4 and TRGJP2. With 6 bases clipped from V and 6 bases from J, the junction kept 7 bases outside the gene matches. Germline V lookup: CDR1 EGSTGY, CDR2 YDSYTSSV. The length of the CDR3 is 13 residues. CDR3 sequence reads: CATWMGGDWIKTF. DNA of the CDR3: TGTGCCACCTGGATGGGAGGTGATTGGATCAAGACGTTT.

In its sample, this clone was seen a few times. The chain links TRGV4 to TRGJ1 or TRGJ2. Germline CDR1 and CDR2: EGSTGY and YDSYTSSV. V trimming: 6 bases; J trimming: 8 bases; junction bases outside the gene matches: 7. The CDR3 has 11 residues. CDR3 DNA: TGTGCCACCTGGACCGGGCATAAGAAACTCTTT. It is translated as CATWTGHKKLF.

This clone was counted between two and nine times. The V gene is TRGV3, the J gene TRGJ1 or TRGJ2. The CDR3 sequence is 13 residues long. With V trimmed by 0 bases and J by 6 bases, 5 bases remained unmatched. CDR1 is VTNTFY and CDR2 is YDVSTARD in the germline V gene (reference sequence). The DNA of the CDR3 is TGTGCCACCTGGGACAGGCAATGTTATAAGAAACTCTTT. Translated, it gives CATWDRQCYKKLF.

This clone occurred a few times. Its ends do not fully match the called genes, so a read error is possible. The same CDR3 is also encoded by other DNA sequences in this sample. The rearrangement joins TRGV4 to TRGJ1 or TRGJ2. The CDR3 contains 13 residues. Per germline, CDR1 EGSTGY and CDR2 YDSYTSSV. In DNA form, the CDR3 reads TGTGCCACCTGGAATGGGCCACGGTATAAGAAACTCTTT. The encoded protein is CATWNGPRYKKLF.

V is TRGV3 and J is TRGJ1 or TRGJ2. CDR1 and CDR2 from the germline V gene are VTNTFY and YDVSTARD (reference sequence). Trimming cost V 0 bases and J 0 bases; bases outside gene matches: 8. The CDR3 totals 16 residues. The CDR3 DNA reads TGTGCCACCTGGGACAGGCTAAACCCGAATTATTATAAGAAACTCTTT. Protein product: CATWDRLNPNYYKKLF.

The V call is TRGV4, the J call TRGJP2. J gave up 6 bases and V 6 bases, and 10 bases lay outside the gene matches. The CDR3 spans 14 residues. Germline CDR1 reads EGSTGY; CDR2 reads YDSYTSSV. The CDR3 sequence: CATWSHPGDWIKTF. In DNA, the CDR3 is TGTGCCACCTGGTCCCACCCGGGTGATTGGATCAAGACGTTT.